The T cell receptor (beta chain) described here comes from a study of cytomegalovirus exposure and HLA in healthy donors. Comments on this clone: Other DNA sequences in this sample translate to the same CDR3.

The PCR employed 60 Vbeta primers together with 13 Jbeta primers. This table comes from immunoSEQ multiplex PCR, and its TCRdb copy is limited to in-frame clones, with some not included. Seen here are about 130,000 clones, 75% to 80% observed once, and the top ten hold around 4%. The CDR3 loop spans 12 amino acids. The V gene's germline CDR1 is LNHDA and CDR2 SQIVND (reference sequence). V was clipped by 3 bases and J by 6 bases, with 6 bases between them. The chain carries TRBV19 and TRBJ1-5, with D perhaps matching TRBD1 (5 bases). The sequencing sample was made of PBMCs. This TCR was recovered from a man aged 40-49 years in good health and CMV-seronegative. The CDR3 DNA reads TGTGCCAGTAGTATCGGGGGTCAGCCCCAGCATTTT. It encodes CASSIGGQPQHF.